The 28 T cell receptor beta chains below all came from one sample that was sequenced in a study of response to subunit inactivated influenza vaccine. MiXCR, run by TCRdb on the RT-PCR reads, gives a single entry per CDR3 protein. This sample has more than 700,000 distinct CDR3 sequences, with around 20% found just once. Sequencing used PBMCs from blood, obtained less than 6 days after vaccination. Receptor source: a man in his fifties who received an inactivated influenza vaccine.

The genes are TRBV10-3 and TRBJ2-7, with 8 positions matching TRBD1. Germline assignment: CDR1 ENHRY and CDR2 SYGVKD. J lost 0 bases, V lost 4 bases, and 2 bases had no gene match. The CDR3 is 14 amino acids. CDR3 residues: CAISGDRSSYEQYF. The CDR3 DNA reads as TGTGCCATCAGTGGGGACAGGAGCTCCTACGAGCAGTACTTC.

The sample holds a few counts of this clonotype. The chain employs TRBV9 and TRBJ1-1; D is uncertain. The CDR3 contains 13 residues. Germline V CDR1 and CDR2: SGDLS, YYNGEE. Deletions cut 0 bases from V and 5 bases from J, with 8 bases between. DNA of the CDR3: TGTGCCAGCAGCGTAGATGGTGAAACTGAAGCTTTCTTT. This encodes CASSVDGETEAFF.

This clonotype occurred a few times. The chain couples TRBV20-1 to TRBJ1-2, with D uncertain. The CDR3 contains 14 residues. Germline V gene data show CDR1 as DFQATT and CDR2 as SNEGSKA (reference sequence). Trimming took off 0 bases at V and 7 bases at J, with 15 bases between the two ends. DNA of the CDR3: TGCAGTGCTAGAGACTGGGCCCCGGGCAGTGGCTACACCTTC. It is translated as CSARDWAPGSGYTF.

J is TRBJ1-2 and V is TRBV30; D is uncertain. Trimming stripped 0 bases from V and 5 bases from J, with 10 bases between. The CDR3 contains 13 residues. Germline V CDR1 and CDR2: GTSNPN, SVGIG (reference sequence). The CDR3 loop is CAWSVLDEYGYTF. The CDR3 DNA reads as TGTGCCTGGAGTGTACTGGACGAATATGGCTACACCTTC.

The rearrangement joins TRBV6-2 or TRBV6-3 to TRBJ2-5, with D perhaps being TRBD1 or TRBD2 (5 bases each). The V gene lost 6 bases and the J gene lost 1 base, with 9 bases spanning the gap. Per germline, CDR1 MNHEY and CDR2 SVGEGT. This CDR3 has 13 residues. The chain's CDR3 is CASRTGTQETQYF. The CDR3 DNA sequence: TGTGCCAGCAGGACGGGGACCCAAGAGACCCAGTACTTC.

This clonotype was counted only a few times. The junction and the germline gene differ at one end; a read error may be behind it. The rearrangement joins TRBV12-3 or TRBV12-4 to TRBJ2-1; possible D gene TRBD1, 6 bases. The CDR3 has 16 amino acids. The DNA of the CDR3 is TGTGCCACCAGTCTAGGGGGAACTACCTTCTACAATGAGCAGTTCTTC. This codes for CATSLGGTTFYNEQFF.

This clonotype was seen only a few times. V is TRBV12-3 or TRBV12-4 and J is TRBJ1-1; no firm D call. The ends were cut back, 2 bases at V and 4 bases at J, with 11 bases in the middle. CDR3 length: 14 residues. The CDR3 loop is CASSLSAAFTEAFF. As DNA, the CDR3 is TGTGCCAGCAGTTTATCAGCGGCCTTCACTGAAGCTTTCTTT.

Only a few counts were recorded for this clonotype. The V and J genes are TRBV6-2 or TRBV6-3 and TRBJ2-1, with 14 positions matching TRBD2. This CDR3 has 18 residues. From germline, CDR1 is MNHEY and CDR2 SVGEGT. After removal of 4 bases from V and 4 bases from J, the junction contained 9 bases not matched to a gene. The DNA for the CDR3 is TGTGCCAGCAGTTCGAGGGAGACTAGCGGGAGGGCATACAATGAGCAGTTCTTC. Protein product: CASSSRETSGRAYNEQFF.

The rearrangement uses TRBV4-1 and TRBJ1-2; possibly TRBD1 for D (5 bases). V dropped 3 bases and J dropped 4 bases, with 12 bases sitting between them. The germline gives CDR1 MGHRA, CDR2 YSYEKL. The CDR3 spans 14 residues. For the CDR3, the DNA is TGCGCCAGCAGCCACAGGGAATCATCCTATGGCTACACCTTC. Protein sequence: CASSHRESSYGYTF.

The rearrangement links TRBV21-1 to TRBJ2-1; the table calls TRBD1, which could not be checked here. TRBV21-1 is a listed pseudogene. CDR3 size: 14 residues. The CDR3 loop is CASRRTGGDNEQFF. CDR3 DNA sequence: TGTGCCAGCAGGAGGACAGGGGGGGACAATGAGCAGTTCTTC.

This clonotype was recorded a few times. The chain couples TRBV7-6 to TRBJ2-1; maybe TRBD1 (5 bases). Germline CDR1 reads SGHVS; CDR2 reads FNYEAQ. Trimming pared 5 bases from V and 7 bases from J, leaving 18 bases between. This CDR3 has 15 residues. The CDR3 DNA is TGTGCCAGCAGCCTGACCTTAGGGGCGTGGAATGAGCAGTTCTTC. As protein: CASSLTLGAWNEQFF. Full variable domain (rest looked up from reference TRBV7-6 and TRBJ2-1): GAGVSQSPRYKVTKRGQDVALRCDPISGHVSLYWYRQALGQGPEFLTYFNYEAQQDKSGLPNDRFSAERPEGSISTLTIQRTEQRDSAMYRCASSLTLGAWNEQFFGPGTRLTVL.

Many counts were recorded for this clonotype. The chain uses TRBV20-1 and TRBJ2-7; D is unresolved. The CDR3 extends over 11 amino acids. CDR1 and CDR2 from the germline V gene are DFQATT and SNEGSKA (reference sequence). V was clipped by 5 bases and J by 2 bases, with 7 bases between them. CDR3 bases: TGCAGTGCTGACCGGGCCTACGAGCAGTACTTC. Amino acid sequence: CSADRAYEQYF.

The chain has TRBV19 and TRBJ1-3; 8 bases map to TRBD1. Looked up from germline, CDR1 is LNHDA and CDR2 is SQIVND (reference sequence). Trimming cost V 5 bases and J 2 bases; bases outside gene matches: 2. The CDR3 runs to 14 residues. The CDR3 loop is CASSPGGPGNTIYF. For the CDR3, the DNA is TGTGCCAGTAGTCCAGGGGGCCCTGGAAACACCATATATTTT.

The rearrangement joins TRBV7-9 to TRBJ2-1; possible D gene TRBD1, 6 bases. The CDR3 is made up of 17 amino acids. Germline values: CDR1 SEHNR, CDR2 FQNEAQ (reference sequence). The ends were cut back, 5 bases at V and 7 bases at J, with 24 bases in the middle. The DNA of the CDR3 is TGTGCCAGCAGCGCTCAACACAGGGATACGAGGGGGAATGAGCAGTTCTTC. Amino acid sequence: CASSAQHRDTRGNEQFF.

The sample holds a few counts of this clonotype. The chain joins TRBV14 to TRBJ1-1; D gene ambiguous. The germline gives CDR1 SGHDN, CDR2 FVKESK. CDR3 size: 14 residues. V was pared by 0 bases and J by 7 bases, with 12 bases between. In DNA, the CDR3 is TGTGCCAGCAGCCAAGAGGATTTTCGGGGTGAAGCTTTCTTT. This translates into CASSQEDFRGEAFF.

The chain links TRBV7-9 to TRBJ1-5, with a tentative D call TRBD1 (6 bases). V lost 5 bases and J lost 7, with 15 bases in between. The CDR3 sequence is 14 residues long. Per the germline V gene, CDR1 is SEHNR and CDR2 is FQNEAQ (reference sequence). CDR3 in amino acids: CASSQAGVRQPQHF. CDR3 DNA: TGTGCCAGCAGCCAGGCAGGGGTGAGGCAGCCCCAGCATTTT.

This sequence joins TRBV4-1 and TRBJ2-1; 9 bases agree with TRBD2. The junction had 11 bases not matched to a gene; V was cut back by 4 bases and J by 4 bases. Germline V CDR1 and CDR2: MGHRA, YSYEKL. This CDR3 contains 17 residues. In nucleotides, the CDR3 is TGCGCCAGCAGCCTGAGGTTTAGCGGGAGTGGTTACAATGAGCAGTTCTTC. Protein sequence: CASSLRFSGSGYNEQFF.

This clonotype was observed a handful of times. This chain links TRBV28 with TRBJ2-1; D is tentatively TRBD1 or TRBD2 (6 bases each). Germline CDR1 is MDHEN and CDR2 is SYDVKM. V was pared by 5 bases and J by 3 bases, with 14 bases between. CDR3 length: 15 amino acids. The CDR3, as DNA: TGTGCCAGCAGTCGGGGGCTGGGGGACTACAATGAGCAGTTCTTC. Encoded protein: CASSRGLGDYNEQFF.

The chain employs TRBV28 and TRBJ2-4; 10 bases fit TRBD2. After removal of 5 bases from V and 6 bases from J, the junction contained 4 bases not matched to a gene. The length of the CDR3 is 14 residues. The V gene's germline CDR1 is MDHEN and CDR2 SYDVKM. Here the CDR3 DNA reads TGTGCCAGCAGTCCCGGGACTAGCGTAAACATTCAGTACTTC. Its protein is CASSPGTSVNIQYF.

The V call is TRBV7-9, the J call TRBJ1-1; possible D gene TRBD1, 6 bases. The germline CDR1 and CDR2 sequences are SEHNR and FQNEAQ (reference sequence). V was shortened by 0 bases and J by 2 bases, with 16 bases between the two germline ends. This CDR3 contains 17 residues. CDR3 region: CASSLAGGFRGNTEAFF. In DNA, the CDR3 is TGTGCCAGCAGCTTAGCGGGGGGATTCAGGGGCAACACTGAAGCTTTCTTT.

The V call is TRBV27, the J call TRBJ2-1, with 7 nucleotides matching TRBD2. This CDR3 region has 13 residues. CDR1 and CDR2 from the germline V gene are MNHEY and SMNVEV (reference sequence). The V gene end was trimmed by 6 bases and the J gene end by 9 bases; junction bases not matched to a gene: 8. CDR3 bases: TGTGCCAGCAGATTGGCGGGAGAGGGTGAGCAGTTCTTC. It yields the protein CASRLAGEGEQFF.

The rearrangement joins TRBV12-3 or TRBV12-4 to TRBJ2-5, with a possible D match to TRBD1 (6 bases). The length of the CDR3 is 17 residues. V shed 4 bases and J shed 5 bases, with 23 bases lying between them. Here the CDR3 reads CASSYGADRSQGETQYF. As DNA, the CDR3 is TGTGCCAGCAGTTACGGGGCCGACAGGTCCCAGGGGGAGACCCAGTACTTC.

The chain links TRBV10-3 to TRBJ1-6; D remains unclear. Looked up from germline, CDR1 is ENHRY and CDR2 is SYGVKD. The CDR3 loop spans 13 amino acids. The V end lost 4 bases, the J end lost 7 bases, and 8 bases lay between the germline ends. The CDR3 coding sequence is TGTGCCATCAGTGGGACTGGGAATTCACCCCTCCACTTT. Translation gives CAISGTGNSPLHF.

This sequence joins TRBV20-1 and TRBJ2-5; 10 positions match TRBD1. The CDR3 has 12 amino acids. Trimming cost V 6 bases and J 3 bases; bases outside gene matches: 1. Per germline, CDR1 DFQATT and CDR2 SNEGSKA (reference sequence). CDR3 amino acids: CSAGTGEETQYF. In DNA, the CDR3 is TGCAGTGCCGGGACAGGGGAAGAGACCCAGTACTTC.

This clonotype showed up just once. The chain joins TRBV28 to TRBJ2-1, with TRBD2 matching over 7 bases. CDR1 and CDR2 from the germline V gene are MDHEN and SYDVKM. CDR3 length equals 15 residues. J lost 2 bases, V lost 6 bases, and 7 bases had no gene match. This CDR3 is CASSLGGEAYNEQFF. DNA of the CDR3: TGTGCCAGCAGCCTTGGGGGGGAAGCCTACAATGAGCAGTTCTTC.

This rearrangement joins TRBV5-1 to TRBJ2-3, with D perhaps matching TRBD2 (5 bases). The CDR3 is 15 residues long. CDR1 and CDR2 (germline): SGHRS, YFSETQ. V was clipped by 4 bases and J by 2 bases, with 14 bases between them. The CDR3, as DNA: TGCGCCAGCAGCGAGGGTGGACTTTCCACAGATACGCAGTATTTT. Translation: CASSEGGLSTDTQYF.

The sample holds many counts of this clonotype. J is TRBJ2-2 and V is TRBV5-1, with D perhaps TRBD1 (6 bases). This CDR3 spans 15 amino acids. Trimming stripped 0 bases from V and 5 bases from J, with 11 bases between. Looked up from germline, CDR1 is SGHRS and CDR2 is YFSETQ. In nucleotides, the CDR3 is TGCGCCAGCAGCTTGGTCCAAACAGGGACCGGGGAGCTGTTTTTT. It encodes CASSLVQTGTGELFF.

J is TRBJ2-5 and V is TRBV4-1, with D tentatively TRBD2 (5 bases). CDR1 MGHRA and CDR2 YSYEKL come from the germline V gene. The CDR3 length is 14 residues. Trimming took off 0 bases at V and 7 bases at J, with 12 bases between the two ends. DNA for the CDR3: TGCGCCAGCAGCCAAGATCACGGGGTTGGGACCCAGTACTTC. This gives the protein CASSQDHGVGTQYF.